One TCR beta chain is described in this entry. The antigen is not known. This record belongs to a study of cytomegalovirus exposure and HLA in healthy donors. Overall study results and limits: A later examination showed that TCR association rates differed by HLA locus, with DRB1 most and HLA-C fewest. The only immune exposure information that was available was CMV serostatus. Upon later analysis, HLA-associated TCR beta chains proved more clonally expanded than other, equally common chains. Most CMV-associated TCR beta chains were later found to appear HLA-restricted.

Use of 60 Vbeta and 13 Jbeta primers characterized the PCR. Sequencing used immunoSEQ multiplex PCR; TCRdb keeps in-frame clones, though not all of them. The sample includes approximately 92,000 clones, roughly 79% seen only once; the top ten take approximately 4.2%. The CDR3 covers 14 residues. The V end was cut by 8 bases, the J end by 1 base, with 11 bases between. Germline V gene data show CDR1 as MDHEN and CDR2 as SYDVKM. The sequencing sample was made of PBMCs. The V gene is TRBV28, the J gene TRBJ1-4; TRBD1 might be the D (5 bases). The receptor was derived from a woman between 70 and 85 years old in good health and CMV-seropositive. DNA of the CDR3: TGTGCCAGCGGCTACGGGGGAACTAATGAAAAACTGTTTTTT. It yields the protein CASGYGGTNEKLFF.